This entry concerns a single T cell receptor (beta chain). No antigen is known for it. As for the donors, each was a healthy bone marrow donor. CDR1 and CDR2 from the germline V gene are SGHNT and YYREEE (reference sequence). This CDR3 contains 15 residues. V shed 2 bases, J shed 1 base, and the junction held 4 bases outside the gene matches. These data come from a study of cytomegalovirus exposure and HLA in healthy donors. Looking at the study overall: Among around 170 million T cells, an earlier analysis found 90 million to 130 million unique TCR beta sequences.

Whole-study findings and limits: Apparent HLA restriction characterized most CMV-associated TCR beta chains in a later analysis. The study recorded fewer than 200 TCR beta chains that were cytomegalovirus-associated.

PCR was performed using 60 Vbeta and 13 Jbeta primers. Assay used: immunoSEQ multiplex PCR; TCRdb lists only in-frame clones, some missing. This table has about 120,000 clones, 65% to 80% appearing once. The chain uses TRBV5-4 and TRBJ2-3, with TRBD2 matching over 7 bases. The sequenced sample consisted of PBMCs. This clonotype was obtained from a man aged 25-45 years in good health and CMV-seronegative. The CDR3 DNA is TGTGCCAGCAGCTTTGATGGGGGGGGCACAGATACGCAGTATTTT. Translation: CASSFDGGGTDTQYF.